This T cell receptor beta chain appears in the sequencing data of a study of blood T cell repertoires in COVID-19. The CDR3 extends over 12 amino acids. V was shortened by 0 bases and J by 5 bases, with 5 bases between the two germline ends. CDR1 is SGHDT and CDR2 is YYEEEE in the germline V gene. Measured with immunoSEQ multiplex PCR; TCRdb has only the in-frame clones, and not every one. The sample has some 130,000 clones, approximately 70% seen once. Material for sequencing was peripheral blood. This receptor was taken from a woman aged 70-85 years with acute or convalescent COVID-19. This rearrangement joins TRBV5-6 to TRBJ1-1; D gene uncertain. CDR3 protein: CASSLARTEAFF. Here the CDR3 DNA reads TGTGCCAGCAGCTTGGCACGGACTGAAGCTTTCTTT.